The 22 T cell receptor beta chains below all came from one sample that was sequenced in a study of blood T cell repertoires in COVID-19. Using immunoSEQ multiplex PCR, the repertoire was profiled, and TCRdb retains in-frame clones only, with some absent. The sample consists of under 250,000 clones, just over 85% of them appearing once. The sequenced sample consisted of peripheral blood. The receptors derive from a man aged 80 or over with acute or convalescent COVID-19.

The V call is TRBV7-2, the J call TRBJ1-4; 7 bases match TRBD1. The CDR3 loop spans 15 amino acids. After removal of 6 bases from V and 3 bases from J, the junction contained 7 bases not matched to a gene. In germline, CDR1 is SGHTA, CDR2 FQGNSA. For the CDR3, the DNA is TGTGCCAGCAGGACAGGGAGGAATTCTAATGAAAAACTGTTTTTT. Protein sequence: CASRTGRNSNEKLFF.

The CDR3 is CASSIAQGSTDTQYF. CDR3 coding DNA: TGTGCCAGTAGTATAGCGCAGGGGAGCACAGATACGCAGTATTTT. The chain couples TRBV19 to TRBJ2-3, with D tentatively TRBD1 (6 bases). V dropped 1 base and J dropped 0 bases, with 8 bases sitting between them. Germline V gene sequence: CDR1 LNHDA, CDR2 SQIVND (reference sequence). The CDR3 loop spans 15 amino acids.

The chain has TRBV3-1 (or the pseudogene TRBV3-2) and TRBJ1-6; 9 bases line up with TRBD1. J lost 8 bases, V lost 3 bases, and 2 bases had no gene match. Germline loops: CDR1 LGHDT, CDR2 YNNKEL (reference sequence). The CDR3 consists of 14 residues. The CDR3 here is CASSHRDRDSPLHF. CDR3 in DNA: TGTGCCAGCAGCCACAGGGACAGGGATTCACCCCTCCACTTT.

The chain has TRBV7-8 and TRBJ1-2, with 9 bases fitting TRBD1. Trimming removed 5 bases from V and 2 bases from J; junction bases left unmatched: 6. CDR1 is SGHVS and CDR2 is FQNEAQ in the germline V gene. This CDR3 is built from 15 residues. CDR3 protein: CASSPLGTGNYGYTF. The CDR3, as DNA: TGTGCCAGCAGCCCCCTCGGGACAGGGAACTATGGCTACACCTTC.

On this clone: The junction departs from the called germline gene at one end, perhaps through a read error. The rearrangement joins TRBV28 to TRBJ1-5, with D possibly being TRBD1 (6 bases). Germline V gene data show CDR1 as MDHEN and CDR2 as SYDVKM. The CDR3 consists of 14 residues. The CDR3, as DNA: TGTGCCAGCACTTTAGGGGGGGGCAATCAGCCCCAGCATTTT. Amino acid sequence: CASTLGGGNQPQHF.

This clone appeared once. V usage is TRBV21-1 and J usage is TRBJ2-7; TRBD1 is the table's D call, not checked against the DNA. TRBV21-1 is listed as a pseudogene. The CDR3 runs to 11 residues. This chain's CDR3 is CASPGEAEQYF. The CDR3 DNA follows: TGTGCCAGCCCAGGGGAAGCCGAGCAGTACTTC.

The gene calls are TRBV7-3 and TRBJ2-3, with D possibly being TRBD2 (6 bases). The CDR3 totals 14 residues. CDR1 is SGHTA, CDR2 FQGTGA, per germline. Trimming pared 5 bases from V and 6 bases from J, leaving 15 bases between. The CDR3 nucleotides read TGTGCCAGCAGCATCAACGGGAGAGGGGATACGCAGTATTTT. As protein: CASSINGRGDTQYF.

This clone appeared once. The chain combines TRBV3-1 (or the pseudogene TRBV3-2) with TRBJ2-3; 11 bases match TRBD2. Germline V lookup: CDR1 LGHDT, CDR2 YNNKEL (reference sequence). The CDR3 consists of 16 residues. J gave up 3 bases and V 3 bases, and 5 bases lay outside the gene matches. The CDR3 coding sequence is TGTGCCAGCAGCCAGCTGGGGACTAGCGGTACAGATACGCAGTATTTT. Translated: CASSQLGTSGTDTQYF.

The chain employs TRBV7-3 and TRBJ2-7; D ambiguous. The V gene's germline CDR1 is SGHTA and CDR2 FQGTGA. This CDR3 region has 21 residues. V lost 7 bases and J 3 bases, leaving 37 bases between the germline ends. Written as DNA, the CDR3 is TGTGCCAGCAAGACAACGATTCATTCCTACGAGCTCGGTCCCCTGGGCTACGAGCAGTACTTC. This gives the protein CASKTTIHSYELGPLGYEQYF.

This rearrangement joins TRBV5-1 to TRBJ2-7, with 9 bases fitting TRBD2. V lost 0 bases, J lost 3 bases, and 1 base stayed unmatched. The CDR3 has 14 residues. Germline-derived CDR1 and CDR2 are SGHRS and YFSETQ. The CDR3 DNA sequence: TGCGCCAGCAGCTTGGGACTAGCGGACTACGAGCAGTACTTC. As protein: CASSLGLADYEQYF. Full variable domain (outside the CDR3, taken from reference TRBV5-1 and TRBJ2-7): KAGVTQTPRYLIKTRGQQVTLSCSPISGHRSVSWYQQTPGQGLQFLFEYFSETQRNKGNFPGRFSGRQFSNSRSEMNVSTLELGDSALYLCASSLGLADYEQYFGPGTRLTVT.

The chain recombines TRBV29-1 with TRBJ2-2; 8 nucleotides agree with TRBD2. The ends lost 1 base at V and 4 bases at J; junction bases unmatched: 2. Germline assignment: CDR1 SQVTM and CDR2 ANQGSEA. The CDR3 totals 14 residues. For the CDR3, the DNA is TGCAGCGTTGAAGGACTAGCGAGCACCGGGGAGCTGTTTTTT. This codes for CSVEGLASTGELFF.

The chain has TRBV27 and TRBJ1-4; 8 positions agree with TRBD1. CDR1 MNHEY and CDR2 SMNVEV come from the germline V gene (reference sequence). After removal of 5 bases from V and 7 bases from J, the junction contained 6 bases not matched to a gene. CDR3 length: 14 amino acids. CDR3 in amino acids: CASSKTGAGEKLFF. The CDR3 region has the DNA TGTGCCAGCAGTAAGACAGGGGCTGGTGAAAAACTGTTTTTT.

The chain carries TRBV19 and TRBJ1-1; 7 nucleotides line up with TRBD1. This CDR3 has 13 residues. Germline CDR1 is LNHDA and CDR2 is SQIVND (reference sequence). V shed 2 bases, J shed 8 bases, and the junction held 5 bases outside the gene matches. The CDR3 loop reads CASSISRGTEAFF. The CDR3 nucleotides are TGTGCCAGTAGTATAAGCAGGGGGACCGAAGCTTTCTTT.

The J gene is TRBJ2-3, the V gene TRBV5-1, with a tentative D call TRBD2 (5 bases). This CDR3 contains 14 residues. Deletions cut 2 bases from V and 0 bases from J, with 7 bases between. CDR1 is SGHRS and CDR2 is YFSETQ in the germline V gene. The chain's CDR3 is CASSFGDSTDTQYF. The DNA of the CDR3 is TGCGCCAGCAGCTTCGGGGATAGCACAGATACGCAGTATTTT.

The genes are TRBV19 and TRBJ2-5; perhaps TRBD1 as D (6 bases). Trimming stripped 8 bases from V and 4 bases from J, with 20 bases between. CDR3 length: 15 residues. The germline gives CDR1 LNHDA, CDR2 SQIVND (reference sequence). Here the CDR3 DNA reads TGTGCCAGTCGCCTCCGAGCAGGGGCGGGAGAGACCCAGTACTTC. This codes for CASRLRAGAGETQYF.

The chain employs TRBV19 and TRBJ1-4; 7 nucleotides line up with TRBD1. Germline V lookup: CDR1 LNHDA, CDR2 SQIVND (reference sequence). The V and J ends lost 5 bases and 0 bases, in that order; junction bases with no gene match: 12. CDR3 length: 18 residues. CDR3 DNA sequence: TGTGCCAGTAGTCCTCGGACAGGCCGAGTTGCAACTAATGAAAAACTGTTTTTT. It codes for CASSPRTGRVATNEKLFF.

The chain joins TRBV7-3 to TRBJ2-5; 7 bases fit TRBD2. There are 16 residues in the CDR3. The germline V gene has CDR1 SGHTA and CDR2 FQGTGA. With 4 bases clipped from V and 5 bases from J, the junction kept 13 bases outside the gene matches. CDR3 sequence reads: CASSSPWTRGEETQYF. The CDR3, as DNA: TGTGCCAGCAGCTCCCCCTGGACTAGAGGTGAGGAGACCCAGTACTTC.

The CDR3: CASSLWAVSNQPQHF. As DNA, the CDR3 is TGTGCCAGCAGCTTGTGGGCAGTTAGCAATCAGCCCCAGCATTTT. The chain is built from TRBV5-6 and TRBJ1-5; D not resolved. The CDR3 is 15 amino acids. Germline V CDR1 and CDR2: SGHDT, YYEEEE. V was shortened by 1 base and J by 0 bases, with 8 bases between the two germline ends.

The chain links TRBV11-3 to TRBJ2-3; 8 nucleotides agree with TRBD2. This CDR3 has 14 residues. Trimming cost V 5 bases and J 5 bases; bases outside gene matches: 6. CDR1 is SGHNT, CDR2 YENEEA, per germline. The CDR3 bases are TGTGCCAGCAGCCAGGGGCTAGCGGGAGATACGCAGTATTTT. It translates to CASSQGLAGDTQYF.

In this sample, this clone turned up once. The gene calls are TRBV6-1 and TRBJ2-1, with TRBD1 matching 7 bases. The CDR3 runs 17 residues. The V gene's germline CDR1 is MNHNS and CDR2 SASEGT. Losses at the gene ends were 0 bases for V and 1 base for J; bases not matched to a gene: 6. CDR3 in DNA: TGTGCCAGCAGTGAAGCTTTGGGCAGGGGGTCCTACAATGAGCAGTTCTTC. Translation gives CASSEALGRGSYNEQFF.

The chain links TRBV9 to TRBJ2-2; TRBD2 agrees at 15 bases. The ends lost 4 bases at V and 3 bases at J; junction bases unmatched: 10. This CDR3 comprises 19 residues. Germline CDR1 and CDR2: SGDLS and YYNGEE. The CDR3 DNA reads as TGTGCCAGCAGCCCGAGGGGACTAGCGGGGGGAGATGACACCGGGGAGCTGTTTTTT. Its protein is CASSPRGLAGGDDTGELFF. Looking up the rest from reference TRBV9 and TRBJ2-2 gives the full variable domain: DSGVTQTPKHLITATGQRVTLRCSPRSGDLSVYWYQQSLDQGLQFLIQYYNGEERAKGNILERFSAQQFPDLHSELNLSSLELGDSALYFCASSPRGLAGGDDTGELFFGEGSRLTVL.

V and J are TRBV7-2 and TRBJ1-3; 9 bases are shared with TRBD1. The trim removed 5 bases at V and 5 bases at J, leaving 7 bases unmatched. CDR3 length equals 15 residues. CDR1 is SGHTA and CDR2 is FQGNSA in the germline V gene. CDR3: CASSNYGQGRNTIYF. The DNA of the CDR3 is TGTGCCAGCAGCAATTACGGACAGGGGAGAAACACCATATATTTT.